The 25 T cell receptor beta chains below come from one sample, sequenced in a study of cytomegalovirus exposure and HLA in healthy donors (dated by TCRdb to about 2017). Preparation of the library involved the immunoSEQ multiplex PCR assay. A mixture of 60 forward primers for TCR Vbeta segments and 13 reverse primers for TCR Jbeta segments was used in the multiplex PCR. The immuneACCESS repertoire file appears here via TCRdb, limited to in-frame rearrangements. These files lack a portion of the clones; in checked studies, under half of the deficit traces to unresolved V genes, and the cause of the others is not known. The sample's records list about 190,000 clones. The top ten clones comprise more than 0.75% of the sample. Sequenced material: PBMCs. These receptors were taken from a young woman in good health and CMV-seropositive.

The chain has TRBV5-5 and TRBJ1-5; 8 nucleotides align to TRBD1. The CDR3 extends over 15 amino acids. The V gene's germline CDR1 is SGHKS and CDR2 YYEKEE (reference sequence). The V and J ends lost 4 bases and 4 bases, in that order; junction bases with no gene match: 7. CDR3 sequence: CASSPTGQGNQPQHF. CDR3 nucleotides: TGTGCCAGCAGCCCTACAGGACAGGGAAATCAGCCCCAGCATTTT.

This rearrangement joins TRBV11-2 to TRBJ2-2; D is uncertain. Trimming cost V 4 bases and J 3 bases, with 6 bases left between them. The CDR3 spans 13 residues. Germline CDR1 and CDR2: SGHAT and FQNNGV. CDR3: CASSSQYTGELFF. DNA of the CDR3: TGTGCCAGCAGCTCACAATACACCGGGGAGCTGTTTTTT.

V usage is TRBV6-6 and J usage is TRBJ1-2, with TRBD1 matching 8 bases. Trimming at V came to 8 bases and at J to 7 bases, leaving 9 bases not matched to a gene. This CDR3 comprises 13 residues. Germline lookup yields CDR1 MNHNY and CDR2 SVGAGI (reference sequence). The CDR3 region has the DNA TGTGCCAGCTTCCGGACAGGGTGGGGTGGCTACACCTTC. Its protein product is CASFRTGWGGYTF.

The chain uses TRBV6-5 and TRBJ2-2; no reliable D call. The CDR3 length is 15 residues. The V gene lost 3 bases and the J gene lost 0 bases, with 8 bases spanning the gap. Per germline, CDR1 MNHEY and CDR2 SVGAGI. CDR3 residues: CASSYWQTNTGELFF. The CDR3 nucleotides read TGTGCCAGCAGTTATTGGCAAACGAACACCGGGGAGCTGTTTTTT.

The chain is built from TRBV5-5 and TRBJ2-2; 7 nucleotides line up with TRBD1. With V trimmed by 4 bases and J by 4 bases, 13 bases remained unmatched. Looked up from germline, CDR1 is SGHKS and CDR2 is YYEKEE (reference sequence). The CDR3 has 17 amino acids. The CDR3 region is CASSLRDRQGSTGELFF. CDR3 sequence (DNA): TGTGCCAGCAGCCTGCGAGATAGACAGGGTTCCACCGGGGAGCTGTTTTTT.

With respect to this clone: This specimen includes other DNA sequences encoding the same CDR3. The chain is built from TRBV9 and TRBJ2-5; 7 bases map to TRBD2. Germline CDR1 and CDR2: SGDLS and YYNGEE. The CDR3 covers 13 residues. V lost 0 bases, J lost 5 bases, and 1 base stayed unmatched. In DNA form, the CDR3 reads TGTGCCAGCAGCGTAGTGGGGGGGGAGACCCAGTACTTC. Its protein is CASSVVGGETQYF.

This chain uses TRBV10-3 with TRBJ2-7; D may be TRBD1 (5 bases). CDR1 and CDR2 (germline): ENHRY, SYGVKD. The V and J ends lost 6 bases and 1 base respectively, with 7 bases between them. CDR3 length equals 12 residues. CDR3 bases: TGTGCCATCAGCGCAGGGTCCTACGAGCAGTACTTC. Amino acids: CAISAGSYEQYF.

The chain combines TRBV29-1 with TRBJ1-1, with TRBD1 matching 11 bases. Germline trimming cut 3 bases from V and 6 bases from J; bases unmatched to any gene: 3. CDR3 length equals 13 residues. Germline CDR1 and CDR2: SQVTM and ANQGSEA. CDR3 residues: CSVEGQGVAEAFF. The DNA of the CDR3 is TGCAGCGTTGAGGGACAGGGGGTCGCTGAAGCTTTCTTT.

The chain recombines TRBV11-2 with TRBJ1-2, with D possibly TRBD1 on 5 matching bases. Germline CDR1 and CDR2: SGHAT and FQNNGV. This CDR3 has 12 amino acids. The germline V and J ends were trimmed by 6 bases and 8 bases, with 13 bases remaining between them. CDR3 sequence (DNA): TGTGCCAGCAGGGGGCTGGTGGGAGGCTACACCTTC. Protein product: CASRGLVGGYTF.

J is TRBJ1-6 and V is TRBV2; D not certain. Trimming cost V 1 base and J 11 bases, with 6 bases left between them. The CDR3 has 12 residues. Germline V gene sequence: CDR1 SNHLY, CDR2 FYNNEI. CDR3 DNA sequence: TGTGCCAGCAGTGAAGTTCCTCCACCCCTCCACTTT. This codes for CASSEVPPPLHF. The full variable domain, its missing parts supplied by reference TRBV2 and TRBJ1-6, is EPEVTQTPSHQVTQMGQEVILRCVPISNHLYFYWYRQILGQKVEFLVSFYNNEISEKSEIFDDQFSVERPDGSNFTLKIRSTKLEDSAMYFCASSEVPPPLHFGNGTRLTVT.

V is TRBV7-6 and J is TRBJ1-3; D uncertain. This CDR3 region has 13 residues. Germline-derived CDR1 and CDR2 are SGHVS and FNYEAQ. V dropped 5 bases and J dropped 7 bases, with 12 bases sitting between them. The CDR3 DNA sequence: TGTGCCAGCAGCCTTGGAGCCCTTAACACCATATATTTT. Translating it yields CASSLGALNTIYF.

The chain employs TRBV6-5 and TRBJ2-7; D possibly corresponds to TRBD1 (5 bases). There are 14 residues in the CDR3. Germline V gene sequence: CDR1 MNHEY, CDR2 SVGAGI. V gave up 5 bases and J gave up 7 bases, with 18 bases separating them. The CDR3: CASSTNTDSGEQYF. The CDR3 region has the DNA TGTGCCAGCAGTACCAACACCGATTCAGGGGAGCAGTACTTC.

The chain carries TRBV7-6 and TRBJ2-7, with D tentatively TRBD1 (5 bases). This CDR3 contains 16 residues. V was pared by 1 base and J by 3 bases, with 16 bases between. Germline-derived CDR1 and CDR2 are SGHVS and FNYEAQ. CDR3 protein: CASSLEPRTSLYEQYF. In nucleotides, the CDR3 is TGTGCCAGCAGCTTAGAACCAAGGACAAGCCTCTACGAGCAGTACTTC.

The chain combines TRBV5-6 with TRBJ1-2, with D perhaps TRBD1 (6 bases). Germline CDR1 and CDR2: SGHDT and YYEEEE. The CDR3 is made up of 17 amino acids. V lost 1 base, J lost 0 bases, and 16 bases lay in between. The CDR3 DNA reads as TGTGCCAGCAGCTTGTCCATAACAGGGATGCCTAACTATGGCTACACCTTC. Translating it yields CASSLSITGMPNYGYTF.

The V call is TRBV6-6, the J call TRBJ2-7; D not certain. Trimming removed 6 bases at V and 4 bases at J, with 10 bases between. This CDR3 is 12 amino acids long. Germline assignment: CDR1 MNHNY and CDR2 SVGAGI (reference sequence). CDR3 residues: CASRRTPYEQYF. CDR3 sequence (DNA): TGTGCCAGCAGGCGCACCCCATACGAGCAGTACTTC.

Here the CDR3 DNA reads TGCGCCAGCAGCGAGACAGGGATCTCCTACGAGCAGTACTTC. Translating gives CASSETGISYEQYF. The V gene is TRBV5-1, the J gene TRBJ2-7; 7 bases are shared with TRBD1. Germline CDR1 reads SGHRS; CDR2 reads YFSETQ. The V and J ends lost 4 bases and 0 bases, in that order; junction bases with no gene match: 4. CDR3 length: 14 residues.

The genes are TRBV5-1 and TRBJ2-5, with TRBD2 identical over 11 bases. In germline, CDR1 is SGHRS, CDR2 YFSETQ. V was pared by 4 bases and J by 3 bases, with 8 bases of the junction left unmatched. This CDR3 comprises 16 residues. The chain's CDR3 is CASSLSTSGVEETQYF. In nucleotides, the CDR3 is TGCGCCAGCAGCCTCTCGACTAGCGGGGTGGAAGAGACCCAGTACTTC.

The chain couples TRBV28 to TRBJ1-1; no clear D. Germline assignment: CDR1 MDHEN and CDR2 SYDVKM. CDR3 length equals 13 residues. The ends were cut back, 6 bases at V and 3 bases at J, with 11 bases in the middle. CDR3 bases: TGTGCCAGCAGCGTCCAGAGGGACACTGAAGCTTTCTTT. It encodes CASSVQRDTEAFF.

The chain employs TRBV19 and TRBJ1-2; D is perhaps TRBD1 (5 bases). The CDR3 is 16 amino acids. Germline loops: CDR1 LNHDA, CDR2 SQIVND (reference sequence). The V gene lost 4 bases and the J gene lost 2 bases, with 17 bases spanning the gap. The DNA for the CDR3 is TGTGCCAGTAGTAGAATCGGACAAAGGAAAAACTATGGCTACACCTTC. Its translation is CASSRIGQRKNYGYTF.

The chain combines TRBV2 with TRBJ2-5; a possible D gene is TRBD1 (6 bases). The CDR3 contains 13 residues. Germline V gene sequence: CDR1 SNHLY, CDR2 FYNNEI. V lost 3 bases, J lost 4 bases, and 9 bases lay in between. The CDR3 reads CASSDVGGETQYF. In DNA, the CDR3 is TGTGCCAGCAGTGATGTAGGGGGAGAGACCCAGTACTTC.

The rearrangement links TRBV28 to TRBJ2-7; no reliable D call. The length of the CDR3 is 16 residues. CDR1 and CDR2 (germline): MDHEN, SYDVKM. Trimming took off 3 bases at V and 3 bases at J, with 18 bases between the two ends. The CDR3: CASSFLSVGFVYEQYF. In DNA form, the CDR3 reads TGTGCCAGCAGTTTCTTGTCGGTGGGCTTCGTCTACGAGCAGTACTTC.

The chain recombines TRBV15 with TRBJ2-7, with a tentative D call TRBD1 (5 bases). Germline V lookup: CDR1 LNHNV, CDR2 YYDKDF (reference sequence). The CDR3 sequence is 15 residues long. V dropped 0 bases and J dropped 1 base, with 10 bases sitting between them. The DNA for the CDR3 is TGTGCCACCAGCAGAGATCGGCAGGGATCCTACGAGCAGTACTTC. This sequence encodes CATSRDRQGSYEQYF.

This chain joins TRBV6-5 and TRBJ2-5; tentative D call: TRBD1 (6 bases). The J call is uncertain, as TRBJ2-7 better fits the DNA end. Per germline, CDR1 MNHEY and CDR2 SVGAGI. The CDR3 sequence is 15 residues long. CDR3 in amino acids: CASRIGGLSSYEQYF. The CDR3, as DNA: TGTGCCAGCAGAATTGGGGGCCTAAGCTCCTACGAGCAGTACTTC.

The chain joins TRBV5-8 to TRBJ2-3, with 11 bases identical to TRBD2. V lost 4 bases and J lost 9; bases outside the gene matches: 10. Germline V gene lookup returns CDR1 SGHTS and CDR2 YDEGEE. This CDR3 comprises 15 residues. DNA for the CDR3: TGTGCCAGCAGCCCTCTAGCGGGGGGCACGGGAACGCAGTATTTT. Translating gives CASSPLAGGTGTQYF.

The chain recombines TRBV10-2 with TRBJ2-5; 10 bases map to TRBD2. The DNA end lines up better with TRBJ2-7; the J call may be wrong. Germline loops: CDR1 WSHSY, CDR2 SAAADI. This CDR3 is 15 amino acids long. The CDR3 is CASSESGGASYEQYF. CDR3 nucleotides: TGCGCCAGCAGTGAGAGCGGGGGGGCCTCCTACGAGCAGTACTTC.